These T cell receptor beta chains were read from a single sample in a study of CD4 T cells in relation to SARS-CoV-2 and coronaviruses. Measured with immunoSEQ multiplex PCR; TCRdb has only the in-frame clones, and not every one. Seen here are tens of thousands of clones, roughly 89% observed once, and the top ten hold around 1.5%. Sample: memory CD4+ T cells from PBMCs. These receptors originate from a human donor in good health. The CDR3 runs from the conserved cysteine through the conserved F or W. Fields, in order: clone size, V gene, J gene, D gene, CDR3 protein, CDR3 DNA. The D gene is left open where the match is weak. Size tells how often a clone was seen (once, few, many) or the class of an expanded clone, and some rows leave it out.

clone_size: .
v_call: TRBV20-1
j_call: TRBJ2-7
d_call: TRBD2
cdr3_aa: CSASPGLAPNLGDEQYF
cdr3_nt: TGCAGTGCTAGTCCAGGACTAGCGCCCAACCTGGGGGACGAGCAGTACTTC

clone_size: .
v_call: TRBV28
j_call: TRBJ2-7
d_call: .
cdr3_aa: CASSLAGFSSYEQYF
cdr3_nt: TGTGCCAGCAGTTTGGCAGGGTTCAGCTCCTACGAGCAGTACTTC

clone_size: .
v_call: TRBV13
j_call: TRBJ2-1
d_call: .
cdr3_aa: CASSTGGFVNDEQFF
cdr3_nt: TGTGCCAGCTCAACTGGGGGTTTTGTTAACGATGAGCAGTTCTTC

clone_size: .
v_call: TRBV12-3/TRBV12-4
j_call: TRBJ2-1
d_call: TRBD1
cdr3_aa: CASRPTGYNEQFF
cdr3_nt: TGTGCCAGCAGACCGACAGGGTACAATGAGCAGTTCTTC

clone_size: .
v_call: TRBV19
j_call: TRBJ2-3
d_call: TRBD1
cdr3_aa: CASSILGSTGPNTQYF
cdr3_nt: TGTGCCAGTAGTATTCTGGGGTCGACAGGGCCCAATACGCAGTATTTT

clone_size: .
v_call: TRBV5-1
j_call: TRBJ2-7
d_call: .
cdr3_aa: CASSGLSYEQYF
cdr3_nt: TGCGCCAGCAGCGGCCTCTCCTACGAGCAGTACTTC

clone_size: .
v_call: TRBV24-1
j_call: TRBJ2-3
d_call: TRBD2
cdr3_aa: CATSDRGTITDTQYF
cdr3_nt: TGTGCCACCAGTGATCGGGGGACTATCACAGATACGCAGTATTTT

clone_size: .
v_call: TRBV6-5
j_call: TRBJ1-5
d_call: TRBD1
cdr3_aa: CASRRQGWNEPQHF
cdr3_nt: TGTGCCAGCAGAAGACAGGGGTGGAATGAGCCCCAGCATTTT

clone_size: .
v_call: TRBV12-3/TRBV12-4
j_call: TRBJ2-3
d_call: .
cdr3_aa: CASTSWDTQYF
cdr3_nt: TGTGCCAGCACCTCGTGGGATACGCAGTATTTT

clone_size: once
v_call: TRBV2
j_call: TRBJ1-5
d_call: .
cdr3_aa: CASSEGGAGQPQHF
cdr3_nt: TGTGCCAGCAGTGAAGGGGGGGCAGGTCAGCCCCAGCATTTT

clone_size: once
v_call: TRBV7-9
j_call: TRBJ2-7
d_call: .
cdr3_aa: CASSPSGRGSYEQYF
cdr3_nt: TGTGCCAGCAGCCCCTCGGGGAGAGGGTCGTACGAGCAGTACTTC

clone_size: .
v_call: TRBV7-2
j_call: TRBJ1-4
d_call: TRBD1
cdr3_aa: CASSLRTGNEKLFF
cdr3_nt: TGTGCCAGCAGCCTGAGGACAGGGAATGAAAAACTGTTTTTT

clone_size: .
v_call: TRBV5-1
j_call: TRBJ1-4
d_call: TRBD1
cdr3_aa: CASSLQGINEKLFF
cdr3_nt: TGCGCCAGCAGCTTACAGGGGATTAATGAAAAACTGTTTTTT

clone_size: .
v_call: TRBV18
j_call: TRBJ2-7
d_call: .
cdr3_aa: CASSLRFGEYEQYF
cdr3_nt: TGTGCCAGCTCACTAAGGTTTGGGGAATACGAGCAGTACTTC

clone_size: .
v_call: TRBV5-1
j_call: TRBJ2-2
d_call: TRBD1
cdr3_aa: CASVSQRRGLVPGELFF
cdr3_nt: TGCGCCAGCGTCTCTCAACGCAGGGGGCTTGTCCCCGGGGAGCTGTTTTTT

clone_size: .
v_call: TRBV7-8
j_call: TRBJ2-7
d_call: TRBD1
cdr3_aa: CASSDAGQAYEQYF
cdr3_nt: TGTGCCAGCAGCGATGCGGGACAGGCCTACGAGCAGTACTTC

clone_size: .
v_call: TRBV12-3/TRBV12-4
j_call: TRBJ2-3
d_call: .
cdr3_aa: CASSLTDTDTQYF
cdr3_nt: TGTGCCAGCAGTTTGACGGACACAGATACGCAGTATTTT

clone_size: .
v_call: TRBV28
j_call: TRBJ2-3
d_call: .
cdr3_aa: CASSFYRGGKDTQYF
cdr3_nt: TGTGCCAGCAGTTTCTACAGGGGAGGGAAAGATACGCAGTATTTT

clone_size: .
v_call: TRBV18
j_call: TRBJ2-7
d_call: TRBD1
cdr3_aa: CASSPPASGQGGLEQYF
cdr3_nt: TGTGCCAGCTCACCACCGGCGTCCGGACAGGGTGGTCTCGAGCAGTACTTC

clone_size: .
v_call: TRBV9
j_call: TRBJ2-1
d_call: TRBD1
cdr3_aa: CASSPGTGLNEQFF
cdr3_nt: TGTGCCAGCAGCCCCGGGACAGGACTAAATGAGCAGTTCTTC

clone_size: .
v_call: TRBV19
j_call: TRBJ1-3
d_call: .
cdr3_aa: CATSIEFSGNTIYF
cdr3_nt: TGTGCCACCAGTATAGAGTTCTCTGGAAACACCATATATTTT

clone_size: .
v_call: TRBV5-4
j_call: TRBJ2-3
d_call: TRBD2
cdr3_aa: CASSRGGGSTDTQYF
cdr3_nt: TGTGCCAGCAGCCGCGGGGGGGGAAGCACAGATACGCAGTATTTT

clone_size: .
v_call: TRBV14
j_call: TRBJ1-6
d_call: .
cdr3_aa: CASSRAGPNSPLHF
cdr3_nt: TGTGCCAGCAGCCGTGCGGGACCTAATTCACCCCTCCACTTT

clone_size: .
v_call: TRBV27
j_call: TRBJ1-2
d_call: .
cdr3_aa: CASSLSAGFFNYGYTF
cdr3_nt: TGTGCCAGCAGTTTATCTGCGGGGTTTTTCAACTATGGCTACACCTTC

clone_size: .
v_call: TRBV9
j_call: TRBJ2-1
d_call: .
cdr3_aa: CASSSTGPHNEQFF
cdr3_nt: TGTGCCAGCAGCTCTACCGGCCCGCACAATGAGCAGTTCTTC

clone_size: once
v_call: TRBV11-2
j_call: TRBJ2-3
d_call: .
cdr3_aa: CASSLETDTQYF
cdr3_nt: TGTGCCAGCAGCTTAGAGACAGATACGCAGTATTTT

clone_size: .
v_call: TRBV10-3
j_call: TRBJ1-4
d_call: .
cdr3_aa: CAIRGPEEKLFF
cdr3_nt: TGTGCCATCAGAGGCCCAGAGGAAAAACTGTTTTTT

clone_size: once
v_call: TRBV6-5
j_call: TRBJ1-2
d_call: TRBD1
cdr3_aa: CASRVTGRYGYTF
cdr3_nt: TGTGCCAGCAGGGTGACAGGGAGGTATGGCTACACCTTC

clone_size: .
v_call: TRBV5-1
j_call: TRBJ2-1
d_call: TRBD1
cdr3_aa: CASSLEGGHEQFF
cdr3_nt: TGCGCCAGCAGCTTGGAAGGGGGCCATGAGCAGTTCTTC

clone_size: .
v_call: TRBV9
j_call: TRBJ2-1
d_call: TRBD1
cdr3_aa: CASSGTRDRVYNEQFF
cdr3_nt: TGTGCCAGCAGCGGGACCCGGGACAGGGTTTACAATGAGCAGTTCTTC

clone_size: .
v_call: TRBV6-6
j_call: TRBJ2-3
d_call: .
cdr3_aa: CASSHSTDTQYF
cdr3_nt: TGTGCCAGCAGTCACAGTACAGATACGCAGTATTTT

clone_size: .
v_call: TRBV27
j_call: TRBJ1-1
d_call: TRBD1
cdr3_aa: CASGPGQDGTEAFF
cdr3_nt: TGTGCCAGCGGGCCCGGACAGGATGGAACTGAAGCTTTCTTT

clone_size: .
v_call: TRBV3-1/TRBV3-2
j_call: TRBJ2-5
d_call: .
cdr3_aa: CASSQSQETQYF
cdr3_nt: TGTGCCAGCAGCCAATCCCAAGAGACCCAGTACTTC

clone_size: .
v_call: TRBV2
j_call: TRBJ2-7
d_call: TRBD2
cdr3_aa: CASSVRAGGYEQYF
cdr3_nt: TGTGCCAGCAGTGTCAGAGCGGGAGGTTACGAGCAGTACTTC

clone_size: .
v_call: TRBV7-8
j_call: TRBJ1-3
d_call: .
cdr3_aa: CASSLVQRSGARGNTIYF
cdr3_nt: TGTGCCAGCAGCTTAGTTCAAAGATCGGGGGCCCGTGGAAACACCATATATTTT

clone_size: .
v_call: TRBV28
j_call: TRBJ2-7
d_call: TRBD1
cdr3_aa: CATLEDRVLSEQYF
cdr3_nt: TGTGCCACCCTGGAAGACAGGGTGTTATCCGAGCAGTACTTC

clone_size: few
v_call: TRBV9
j_call: TRBJ2-3
d_call: .
cdr3_aa: CASSEGGRNTDTQYF
cdr3_nt: TGTGCCAGCAGCGAGGGAGGACGGAACACAGATACGCAGTATTTT

clone_size: .
v_call: TRBV5-1
j_call: TRBJ1-1
d_call: .
cdr3_aa: CASSSQGKHTEAFF
cdr3_nt: TGCGCCAGCAGCTCACAGGGTAAACACACTGAAGCTTTCTTT

clone_size: few
v_call: TRBV28
j_call: TRBJ1-4
d_call: .
cdr3_aa: CASSRSPGFELFF
cdr3_nt: TGTGCCAGCAGTCGTTCCCCGGGGTTTGAGCTGTTTTTT

clone_size: .
v_call: TRBV9
j_call: TRBJ1-4
d_call: .
cdr3_aa: CASSVGGGNEKLFF
cdr3_nt: TGTGCCAGCAGCGTAGGAGGGGGTAATGAAAAACTGTTTTTT

clone_size: once
v_call: TRBV12-2
j_call: TRBJ2-7
d_call: .
cdr3_aa: CASRWGWGLAVSYEQYF
cdr3_nt: TGTGCAAGTCGCTGGGGGTGGGGACTAGCGGTCTCCTACGAGCAGTACTTC

clone_size: .
v_call: TRBV7-3
j_call: TRBJ2-3
d_call: .
cdr3_aa: CASSLSPEMGTQYF
cdr3_nt: TGTGCCAGCAGCTTATCCCCCGAAATGGGTACGCAGTATTTT

clone_size: .
v_call: TRBV7-2
j_call: TRBJ2-3
d_call: .
cdr3_aa: CASSLAGGQISTDTQYF
cdr3_nt: TGTGCCAGCAGCTTAGCCGGAGGACAGATATCCACAGATACGCAGTATTTT

clone_size: .
v_call: TRBV6-1
j_call: TRBJ1-1
d_call: .
cdr3_aa: CASSEAQDGRGGSSEAFF
cdr3_nt: TGTGCCAGCAGTGAAGCGCAAGATGGCCGAGGGGGGTCCTCTGAAGCTTTCTTT

clone_size: few
v_call: TRBV6-5
j_call: TRBJ1-6
d_call: .
cdr3_aa: CASSYGGHNSPLHF
cdr3_nt: TGTGCCAGCAGTTATGGAGGGCATAATTCACCCCTCCACTTT

clone_size: .
v_call: TRBV28
j_call: TRBJ2-1
d_call: TRBD2
cdr3_aa: CASSLAGRGRNEQFF
cdr3_nt: TGTGCCAGCAGTTTAGCGGGGAGGGGTAGGAATGAGCAGTTCTTC

clone_size: few
v_call: TRBV19
j_call: TRBJ2-3
d_call: .
cdr3_aa: CASSARGTDTQYF
cdr3_nt: TGTGCCAGTAGTGCCCGGGGTACAGATACGCAGTATTTT

clone_size: .
v_call: TRBV7-2
j_call: TRBJ1-4
d_call: .
cdr3_aa: CASSLVRGGSEKLFF
cdr3_nt: TGTGCCAGCAGCTTAGTTCGAGGGGGTAGTGAAAAACTGTTTTTT

clone_size: few
v_call: TRBV28
j_call: TRBJ1-2
d_call: .
cdr3_aa: CASSLTPTYGYTF
cdr3_nt: TGTGCCAGCAGTTTAACTCCCACCTATGGCTACACCTTC

clone_size: once
v_call: TRBV28
j_call: TRBJ1-1
d_call: .
cdr3_aa: CASSVHGNTEAFF
cdr3_nt: TGTGCCAGCAGCGTCCACGGGAACACTGAAGCTTTCTTT

clone_size: few
v_call: TRBV14
j_call: TRBJ2-5
d_call: TRBD2
cdr3_aa: CASSQGLAGAIRETQYF
cdr3_nt: TGTGCCAGCAGCCAAGGCCTAGCGGGGGCCATCAGAGAGACCCAGTACTTC

clone_size: .
v_call: TRBV15
j_call: TRBJ2-1
d_call: .
cdr3_aa: CATSKPYNEQFF
cdr3_nt: TGTGCCACCAGCAAACCCTACAATGAGCAGTTCTTC

clone_size: .
v_call: TRBV2
j_call: TRBJ2-1
d_call: TRBD2
cdr3_aa: CASNSYGTSSYNEQFF
cdr3_nt: TGTGCCAGCAATAGCTACGGGACTAGCTCCTACAATGAGCAGTTCTTC

clone_size: .
v_call: TRBV18
j_call: TRBJ2-1
d_call: .
cdr3_aa: CASSPPWGNVLEQFF
cdr3_nt: TGTGCCAGCTCACCACCTTGGGGGAACGTTCTTGAGCAGTTCTTC

clone_size: .
v_call: TRBV18
j_call: TRBJ2-6
d_call: TRBD1
cdr3_aa: CASSPKGGPLSGANVLTF
cdr3_nt: TGTGCCAGCTCACCTAAAGGGGGCCCGTTGTCTGGGGCCAACGTCCTGACTTTC

clone_size: .
v_call: TRBV28
j_call: TRBJ2-7
d_call: .
cdr3_aa: CASQRTFSYEQYF
cdr3_nt: TGTGCCAGTCAACGGACTTTTTCCTACGAGCAGTACTTC

clone_size: .
v_call: TRBV5-1
j_call: TRBJ1-5
d_call: .
cdr3_aa: CASSIQGGGNQPQHF
cdr3_nt: TGCGCCAGCAGCATACAGGGTGGGGGCAATCAGCCCCAGCATTTT